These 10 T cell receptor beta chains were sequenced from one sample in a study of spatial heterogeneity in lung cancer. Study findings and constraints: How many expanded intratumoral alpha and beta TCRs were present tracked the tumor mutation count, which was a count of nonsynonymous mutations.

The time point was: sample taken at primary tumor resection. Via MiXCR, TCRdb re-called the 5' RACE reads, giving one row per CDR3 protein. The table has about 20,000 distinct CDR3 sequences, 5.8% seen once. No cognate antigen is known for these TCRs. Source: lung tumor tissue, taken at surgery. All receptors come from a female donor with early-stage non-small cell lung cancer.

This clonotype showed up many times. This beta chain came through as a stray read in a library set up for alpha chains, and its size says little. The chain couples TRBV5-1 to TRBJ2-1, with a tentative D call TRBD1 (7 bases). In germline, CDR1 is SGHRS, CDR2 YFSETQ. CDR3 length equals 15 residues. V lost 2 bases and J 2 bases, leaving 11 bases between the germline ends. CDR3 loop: CASSLTGEAYNEQFF. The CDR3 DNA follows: TGCGCCAGCAGCTTAACAGGGGAGGCCTACAATGAGCAGTTCTTC.

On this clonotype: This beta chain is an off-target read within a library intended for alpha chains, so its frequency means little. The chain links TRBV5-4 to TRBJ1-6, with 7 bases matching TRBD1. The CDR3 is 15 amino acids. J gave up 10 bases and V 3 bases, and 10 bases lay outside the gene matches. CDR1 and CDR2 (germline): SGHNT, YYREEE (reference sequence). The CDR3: CASSSVTGEGSPLHF. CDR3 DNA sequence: TGTGCCAGCAGCTCGGTTACAGGGGAAGGATCACCCCTCCACTTT.

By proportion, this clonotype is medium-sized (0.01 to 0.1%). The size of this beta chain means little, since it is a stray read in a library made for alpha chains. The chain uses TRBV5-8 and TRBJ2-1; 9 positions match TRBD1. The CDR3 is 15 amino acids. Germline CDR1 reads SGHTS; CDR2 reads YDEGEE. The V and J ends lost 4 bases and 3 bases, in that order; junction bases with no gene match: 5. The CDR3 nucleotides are TGTGCCAGCAGCGGGGGACAGGGAGTCTACAATGAGCAGTTCTTC. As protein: CASSGGQGVYNEQFF.

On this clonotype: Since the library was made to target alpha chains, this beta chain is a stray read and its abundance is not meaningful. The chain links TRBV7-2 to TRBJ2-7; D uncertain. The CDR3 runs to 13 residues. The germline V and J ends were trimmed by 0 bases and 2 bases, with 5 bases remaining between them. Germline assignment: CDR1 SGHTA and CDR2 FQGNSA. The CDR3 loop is CASSLALTYEQYF. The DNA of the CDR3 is TGTGCCAGCAGCTTAGCCCTGACCTACGAGCAGTACTTC. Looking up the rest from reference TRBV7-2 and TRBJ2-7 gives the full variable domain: GAGVSQSPSNKVTEKGKDVELRCDPISGHTALYWYRQSLGQGLEFLIYFQGNSAPDKSGLPSDRFSAERTGGSVSTLTIQRTQQEDSAVYLCASSLALTYEQYFGPGTRLTVT.

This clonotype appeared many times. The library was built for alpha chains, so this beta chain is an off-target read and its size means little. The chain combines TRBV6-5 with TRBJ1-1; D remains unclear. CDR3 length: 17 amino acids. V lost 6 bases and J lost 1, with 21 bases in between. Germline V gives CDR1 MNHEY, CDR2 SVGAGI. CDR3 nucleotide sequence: TGTGCCAGCAGGCAACTTGCGCGAGGGTGGGGGAACACTGAAGCTTTCTTT. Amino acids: CASRQLARGWGNTEAFF.

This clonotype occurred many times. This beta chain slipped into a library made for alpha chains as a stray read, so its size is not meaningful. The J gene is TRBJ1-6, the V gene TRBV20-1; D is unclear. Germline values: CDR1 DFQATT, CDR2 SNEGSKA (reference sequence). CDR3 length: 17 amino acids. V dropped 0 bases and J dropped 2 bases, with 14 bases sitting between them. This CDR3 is CSARDSGPGPYNSPLHF. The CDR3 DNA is TGCAGTGCTAGAGATAGCGGGCCGGGTCCCTATAATTCACCCCTCCACTTT.

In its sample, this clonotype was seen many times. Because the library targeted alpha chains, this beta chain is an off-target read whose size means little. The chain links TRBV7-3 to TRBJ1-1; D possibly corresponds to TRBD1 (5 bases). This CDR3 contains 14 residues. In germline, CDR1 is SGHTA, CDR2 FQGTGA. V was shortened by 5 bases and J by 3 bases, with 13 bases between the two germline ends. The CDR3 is CASSTGPLDTEAFF. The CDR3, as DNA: TGTGCCAGCAGCACGGGACCACTGGACACTGAAGCTTTCTTT. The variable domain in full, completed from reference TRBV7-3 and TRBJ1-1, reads GAGVSQTPSNKVTEKGKYVELRCDPISGHTALYWYRQSLGQGPEFLIYFQGTGAADDSGLPNDRFFAVRPEGSVSTLKIQRTERGDSAVYLCASSTGPLDTEAFFGQGTRLTVV.

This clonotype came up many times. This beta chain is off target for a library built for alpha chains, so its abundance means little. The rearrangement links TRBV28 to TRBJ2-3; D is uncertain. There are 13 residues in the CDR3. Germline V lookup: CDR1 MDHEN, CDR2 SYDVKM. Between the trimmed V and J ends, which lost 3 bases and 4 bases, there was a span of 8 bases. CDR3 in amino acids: CASSFGVPDTQYF. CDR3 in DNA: TGTGCCAGCAGTTTTGGTGTCCCAGATACGCAGTATTTT.

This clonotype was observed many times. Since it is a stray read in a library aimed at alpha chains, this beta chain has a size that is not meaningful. The CDR3 DNA is TGTGCCAGCAGCGCAAACAGGGTCAGCACAGATACGCAGTATTTT. Its protein is CASSANRVSTDTQYF. The chain has TRBV9 and TRBJ2-3; perhaps TRBD1 as D (6 bases). The germline gives CDR1 SGDLS, CDR2 YYNGEE. The CDR3 consists of 15 residues. Trimming removed 3 bases from V and 0 bases from J, with 11 bases in between.

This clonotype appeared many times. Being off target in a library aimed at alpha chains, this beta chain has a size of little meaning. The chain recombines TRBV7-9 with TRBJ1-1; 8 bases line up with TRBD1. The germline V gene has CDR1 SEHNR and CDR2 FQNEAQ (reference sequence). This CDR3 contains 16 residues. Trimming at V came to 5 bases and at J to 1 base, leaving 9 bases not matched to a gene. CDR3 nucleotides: TGTGCCAGCAGCGGAACTCCCGGGACAGGGAACACTGAAGCTTTCTTT. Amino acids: CASSGTPGTGNTEAFF.